Listed here is a single T cell receptor (beta chain). Its matching antigen is unknown. Compared with germline, one end of the junction differs, possibly owing to a read error. Other DNA sequences in this sample translate to the same CDR3. As defined, naive CD8 cells were CD45RO-negative and positively selected for CCR7, with terminally differentiated effector memory CD45RA+ cells excluded. This CDR3 comprises 16 residues. The germline CDR1 and CDR2 sequences are MNHNY and SVGAGI (reference sequence). Genomic DNA belonging to each subset was distributed in equal measure over several immunoSEQ plates. In the authors' methods: For the immunoSEQ data, sequences were junction-only without quality scores, so filtering differed. Data came from immunoSEQ multiplex PCR; TCRdb stores just in-frame clones and leaves some out. V and J calls and clone size are those listed in that table; D and trimming were worked out from the DNA. The data show over 750,000 clones, around 96% seen once.

This entry is derived from a study of shared clonotypes between healthy human individuals. General study points: Across a handful of donors, naive CD4 shared around 5.3%, naive CD8 3.5% to 4%, memory CD4 about 2.4%, memory CD8 about 0.4%. In contrast to clonotypes shared by all four donors, non-shared clonotypes had lower generation probabilities.

Sequenced material: naive CD8+ T cells sorted from blood. The V call is TRBV6-6, the J call TRBJ1-5; perhaps TRBD1 as D (6 bases). The TCR was taken from a man aged 25 to 45 in good health. The CDR3 here is CASSYVIEGGGQPQHF. DNA for the CDR3: TGCGCCAGCAGTTACGTCATAGAGGGAGGGGGTCAGCCCCAGCATTTT.